This T cell receptor (beta chain) was documented in a study of T cell repertoires in cytomegalovirus infection. The overall study: Epitope selection comprised recently identified HLA-C-restricted CMV epitopes and well-studied HLA-B-restricted CMV epitopes. Both a matching HLA type and CMV infection were indicated by public TCR beta signatures.

TCRdb reanalysed the reads using MiXCR and keeps one entry per CDR3 protein. The table lists over 250,000 distinct CDR3 sequences, approximately 22% of them singletons. Study-wide results and caveats: The study found HLA-C-restricted CMV-specific TCR beta clonotypes dominating the ex vivo response.

This clonotype has more than one count but fewer than ten. What it binds is unknown. The germline V and J ends were trimmed by 0 bases and 2 bases, with 7 bases remaining between them. The CDR3 contains 14 residues. Germline lookup yields CDR1 SGHRS and CDR2 YFSETQ. This TCR was recovered from a human donor in good health (CMV status not recorded). Some clones in this sample may be carry-over from other donors' samples. V is TRBV5-1 and J is TRBJ2-3; D is ambiguous. Source: cultured PBMCs, taken from culture after CMV antigen stimulation. This CDR3 is CASSLDRVTDTQYF. DNA of the CDR3: TGCGCCAGCAGCTTGGATCGTGTCACAGATACGCAGTATTTT.